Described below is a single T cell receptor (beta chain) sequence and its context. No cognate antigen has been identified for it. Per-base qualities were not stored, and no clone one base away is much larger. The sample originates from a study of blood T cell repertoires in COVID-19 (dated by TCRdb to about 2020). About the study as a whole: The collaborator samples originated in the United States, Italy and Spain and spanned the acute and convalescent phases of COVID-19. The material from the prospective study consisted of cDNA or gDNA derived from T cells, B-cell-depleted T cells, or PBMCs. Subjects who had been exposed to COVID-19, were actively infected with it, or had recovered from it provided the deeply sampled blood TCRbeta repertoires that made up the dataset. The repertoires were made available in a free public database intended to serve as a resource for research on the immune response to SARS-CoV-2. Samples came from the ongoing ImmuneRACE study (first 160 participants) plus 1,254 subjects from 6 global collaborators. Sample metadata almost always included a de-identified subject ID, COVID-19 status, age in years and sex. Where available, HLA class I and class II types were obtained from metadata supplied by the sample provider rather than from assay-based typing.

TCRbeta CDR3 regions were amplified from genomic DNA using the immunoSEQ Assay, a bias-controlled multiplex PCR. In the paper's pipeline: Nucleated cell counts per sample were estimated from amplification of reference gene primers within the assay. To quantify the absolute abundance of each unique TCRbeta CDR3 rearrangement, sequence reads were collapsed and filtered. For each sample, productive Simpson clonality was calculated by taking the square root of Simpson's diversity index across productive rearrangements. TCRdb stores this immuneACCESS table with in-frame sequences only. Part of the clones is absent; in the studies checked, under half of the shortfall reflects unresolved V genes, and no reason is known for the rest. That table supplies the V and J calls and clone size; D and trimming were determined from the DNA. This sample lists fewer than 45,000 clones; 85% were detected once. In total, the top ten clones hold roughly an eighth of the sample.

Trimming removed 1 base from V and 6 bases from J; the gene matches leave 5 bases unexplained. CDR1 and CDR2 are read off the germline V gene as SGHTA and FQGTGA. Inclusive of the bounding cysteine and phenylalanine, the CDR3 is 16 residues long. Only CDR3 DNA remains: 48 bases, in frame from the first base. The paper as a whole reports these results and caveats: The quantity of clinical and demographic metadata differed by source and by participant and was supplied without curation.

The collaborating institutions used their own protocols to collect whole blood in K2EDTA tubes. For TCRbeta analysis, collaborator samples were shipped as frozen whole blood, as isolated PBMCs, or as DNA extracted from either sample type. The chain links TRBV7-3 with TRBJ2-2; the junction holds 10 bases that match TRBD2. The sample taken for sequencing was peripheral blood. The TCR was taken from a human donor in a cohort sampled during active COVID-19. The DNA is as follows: TGTGCCAGCAGCTTAAATTCCGGGACTAGCGCCGGGGAGCTGTTTTTT. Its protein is CASSLNSGTSAGELFF.